This T cell receptor (beta chain) was recorded in a study of Ad26.COV2.S vaccination and SARS-CoV-2 variants (dated by TCRdb to the early 2020s). Broadly, across the study: Donors in the vaccine arm were drawn from COV1001, a phase I-IIa trial of Ad26.COV2.S in healthy adults that was multicentre, randomized, double-blind and placebo-controlled. Ad26.COV2.S was administered intramuscularly at 5 x 10^10 or 1 x 10^11 viral particles, either as a single shot or as two shots given 56 days apart. TCRbeta repertoire sequencing served as the tool for gauging how specific and how broad the SARS-CoV-2-reactive T cell receptors were following Ad26.COV2.S vaccination. The TCR-sequenced set comprised around 30 samples: roughly 19 Ad26.COV2.S vaccine recipients, 5 placebo recipients and 8 SARS-CoV-2 convalescent individuals. Trial participants were randomized into five groups of five: low-dose or high-dose Ad26.COV2.S given once or twice, or placebo on both occasions. Blinding of investigators to trial group allocation was maintained during experiments and outcome assessment. The full study reports these points: After vaccination, spike-specific CD8+ and CD4+ T cell responses were reported to show substantial breadth. Comparing responses between vaccine doses or regimens was not something the study was powered to do. It was noted by the authors that total T cell responses may have been underestimated by the TCR breadth and depth analyses. Vaccine and placebo recipients had comparable non-spike TCR breadth, which fits with the vaccine containing only spike. Ad26.COV2.S recipients had higher spike-specific TCR breadth than placebo recipients (P = 0.0014).

The sample holds one count of this clone. Its binding antigen is unknown. Per-nucleotide qualities are absent, and no much larger clonotype sits a single base away. TCRbeta CDR3 regions were sequenced with the immunoSEQ Assay. After extraction, genomic DNA underwent amplification by bias-controlled multiplex PCR, followed by high-throughput sequencing. From the authors' description of their analysis: To quantify the absolute abundance of every unique TCRbeta CDR3 region, sequences were collapsed and filtered. T cell fraction was estimated by normalizing TCRbeta template counts to usable DNA, with usable DNA measured through amplification of reference genes found in all nucleated cells. Repertoire TCRs were annotated as SARS-CoV-2-specific by exact matching of V gene, CDR3 amino acid sequence and J gene to a known reactive TCR set. The reference SARS-CoV-2 TCR set was derived from MIRA and filtered for enrichment in COVID-19-positive ImmuneCODE repertoires, a step that removed public or cross-reactive TCRs. Drawing on the MIRA antigens, annotated TCRs were analysed further at the level of specific ORF or position within ORF. Breadth was defined as annotated unique rearrangements over total unique productive rearrangements; depth was the summed frequency of those rearrangements. TCR breadth was compared between groups using two-sided Wilcoxon rank-sum tests. The immuneACCESS repertoire file appears here via TCRdb, limited to in-frame rearrangements. These files lack a portion of the clones; in checked studies, under half of the deficit traces to unresolved V genes, and the cause of the others is not known. That table is the source of V, J and clone size, and D and trimming were worked out from the DNA. The sample table contains around 320,000 clones; only one count was recorded for about nine tenths of them. In total, the top ten clones hold approximately 3.6% of the sample.

The CDR3 numbers 16 residues from cysteine through phenylalanine. This entry keeps only the CDR3 DNA: 48 bases, framed from base 1. As encoded in the germline V gene (reference sequence), CDR1 is SEHNR while CDR2 is FQNEAQ. Here V drops 2 bases and J drops 4 bases, and the junction holds 9 bases not matched to any gene. The treatment or condition tag for this specimen amounts to: some 19 received Ad26.COV2.S at low or high dose, single or two shots; roughly five received placebo; per-sample allocation not given. For vaccine and placebo recipients, the sequenced repertoires came from samples collected on day 63 after the first injection. In Cohort 1b, roughly 25 adults aged 18-55 years were enrolled at a single site in Boston, USA, between 29 July and 7 August 2020. Ad26.COV2.S was a replication-incompetent adenovirus type 26 vector expressing a prefusion-stabilized SARS-CoV-2 spike protein from the original Wuhan strain.

The sequencing here drew on peripheral blood, taken in a trial of Ad26.COV2.S vaccine versus placebo. This receptor chain uses TRBV7-9 and TRBJ1-2; the junction holds 8 bases that match TRBD1. This clonotype was obtained from a person between 18 and 65 years old who received the Ad26.COV2.S COVID-19 vaccine or a placebo. The nucleotide sequence is given as TGTGCCAGCAGCTTATCCGGACAGGGATCCGGCTATGGCTACACCTTC. Its translation is CASSLSGQGSGYGYTF. Full variable domain (CDR3 extended with the reference TRBV7-9 and TRBJ1-2 proteins): DTGVSQNPRHKITKRGQNVTFRCDPISEHNRLYWYRQTLGQGPEFLTYFQNEAQLEKSRLLSDRFSAERPKGSFSTLEIQRTEQGDSAMYLCASSLSGQGSGYGYTFGSGTRLTVV.